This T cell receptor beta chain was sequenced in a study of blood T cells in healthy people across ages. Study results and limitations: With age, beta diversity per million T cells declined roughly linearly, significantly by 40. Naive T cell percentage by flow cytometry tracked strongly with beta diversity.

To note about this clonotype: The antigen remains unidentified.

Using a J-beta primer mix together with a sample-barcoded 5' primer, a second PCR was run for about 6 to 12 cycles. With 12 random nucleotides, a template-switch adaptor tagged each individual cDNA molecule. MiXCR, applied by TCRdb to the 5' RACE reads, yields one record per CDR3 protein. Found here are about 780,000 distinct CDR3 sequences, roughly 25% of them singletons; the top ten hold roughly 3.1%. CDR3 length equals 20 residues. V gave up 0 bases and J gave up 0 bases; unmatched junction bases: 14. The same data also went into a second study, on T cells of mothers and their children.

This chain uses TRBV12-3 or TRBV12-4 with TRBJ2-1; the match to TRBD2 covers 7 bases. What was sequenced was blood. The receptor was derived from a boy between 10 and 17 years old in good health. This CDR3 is CASSLAVGGSHQSSYNEQFF. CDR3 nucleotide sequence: TGTGCCAGCAGTTTAGCCGTGGGGGGGTCACACCAAAGCTCCTACAATGAGCAGTTCTTC.